This TCR beta chain was obtained from a study of shared clonotypes between healthy human individuals. On the study more broadly: CD4 naive cells filled three plates per donor, CD4 memory three, CD8 naive two and CD8 memory one. Notes on the study in general: An anticipated effect of sequencing depth on clonotype sharing among donors was recognized. Lower generation probabilities were found for non-shared clonotypes than for those shared by all four donors.

A remark on this clone: The target antigen is unknown.

CDR3 size: 16 residues. The V end lost 2 bases, the J end lost 0 bases, and 12 bases lay between the germline ends. Germline CDR1 and CDR2: SEHNR and FQNEAQ (reference sequence). Sorted subsets were amplified in replicate PCRs using around 0.2 ug DNA, around 30,000 T cell genomes. Profiled with immunoSEQ multiplex PCR; TCRdb holds only in-frame clones, not every one. Altogether approximately 1.5 million clones are present, 98% being singletons, with the ten largest covering under 0.45%. V and J are TRBV7-9 and TRBJ2-3; D is unresolved. The TCR sequence derives from a man aged 30 to 39 in good health. Sample: naive CD4+ T cells sorted from blood. Subset denoted: CD45RA+ positively selected. The CDR3 loop is CASSLWRGSSTDTQYF. CDR3 coding DNA: TGTGCCAGCAGCTTATGGCGCGGATCTAGCACAGATACGCAGTATTTT.